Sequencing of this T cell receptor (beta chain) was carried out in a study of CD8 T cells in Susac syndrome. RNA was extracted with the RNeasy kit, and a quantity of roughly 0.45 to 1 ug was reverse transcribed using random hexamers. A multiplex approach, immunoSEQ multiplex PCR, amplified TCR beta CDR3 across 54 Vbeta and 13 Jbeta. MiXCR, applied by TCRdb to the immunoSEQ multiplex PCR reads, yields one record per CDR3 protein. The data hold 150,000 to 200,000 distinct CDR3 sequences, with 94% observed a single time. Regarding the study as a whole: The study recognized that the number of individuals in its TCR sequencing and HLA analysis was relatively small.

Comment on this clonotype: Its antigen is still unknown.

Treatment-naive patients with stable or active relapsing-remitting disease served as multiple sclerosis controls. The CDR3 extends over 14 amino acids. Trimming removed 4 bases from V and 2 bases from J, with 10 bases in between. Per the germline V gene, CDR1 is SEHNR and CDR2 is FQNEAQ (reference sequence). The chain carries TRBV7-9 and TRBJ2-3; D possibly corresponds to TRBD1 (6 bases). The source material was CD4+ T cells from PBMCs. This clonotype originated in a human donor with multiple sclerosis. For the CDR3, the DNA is TGTGCCAGCAGCTCCCGGACAGCCACAGATACGCAGTATTTT. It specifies CASSSRTATDTQYF.